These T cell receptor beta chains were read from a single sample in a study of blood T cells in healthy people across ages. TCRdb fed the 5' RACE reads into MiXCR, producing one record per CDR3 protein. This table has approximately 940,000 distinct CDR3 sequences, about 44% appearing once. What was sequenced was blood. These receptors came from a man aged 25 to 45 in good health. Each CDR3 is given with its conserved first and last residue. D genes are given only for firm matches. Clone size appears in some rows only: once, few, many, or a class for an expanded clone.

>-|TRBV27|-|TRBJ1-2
TGTGTCAGCAGCCCGTATGCGGGCTATGGCTACACCTTC
CVSSPYAGYGYTF
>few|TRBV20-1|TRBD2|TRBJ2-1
TGCAGTGCCAAACCGAGCGGGGGGGCCGCTGCCAATGAGCAGTTCTTC
CSAKPSGGAAANEQFF
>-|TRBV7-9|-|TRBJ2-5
TGTGCCTGCAGCTTAGGCCAGGGGAAGAGTGTTGAGACCCAGTACTTC
CACSLGQGKSVETQYF
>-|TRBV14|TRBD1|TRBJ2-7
TGTGCCAGCAGCCGCTTGACAGGGATCTTTTCCGAGCAGTACTTC
CASSRLTGIFSEQYF
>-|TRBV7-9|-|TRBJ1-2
TGTGCCAGCAGCTTATCAGGGACCCGTGGCTACACCTTC
CASSLSGTRGYTF
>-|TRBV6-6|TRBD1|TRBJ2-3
TGTGCCTCGGGACAGGGGGTATTGGTAGATACGCAGTATTTT
CASGQGVLVDTQYF
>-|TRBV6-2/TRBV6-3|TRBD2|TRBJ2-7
TGTGCCAGCAGTTACCCGGGACTAGCGAAAACCTACGAGCAGTACTTC
CASSYPGLAKTYEQYF
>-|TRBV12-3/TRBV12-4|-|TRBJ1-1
TGTGCCAGCGGACGGACGGGAAACACTGAAGCTTTCTTT
CASGRTGNTEAFF
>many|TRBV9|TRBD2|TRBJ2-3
TGTGCCAGCAGCCTCCGACTAGCGGGAGCAGATACGCAGTATTTT
CASSLRLAGADTQYF
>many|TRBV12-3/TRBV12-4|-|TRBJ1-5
TGTGCCAGCAGCTTGGGGAATAGCAATCAGCCCCAGCATTTT
CASSLGNSNQPQHF
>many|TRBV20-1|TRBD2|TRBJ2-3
TGCAGTGCTCGCCCCCTAGCGGGGAGCACAGATACGCAGTATTTT
CSARPLAGSTDTQYF